This T cell receptor (beta chain) came from a study of shared clonotypes between healthy human individuals. The V gene lost 6 bases and the J gene lost 3 bases, with 6 bases spanning the gap. This CDR3 is built from 11 residues. Looked up from germline, CDR1 is MDHEN and CDR2 is SYDVKM. Subsets obtained from CD4+ cells comprised CD45RA+ naive and CD45RA-negative memory cells. A note on this clone: Antigen: not known. Within the sample, other DNA sequences also encode this same CDR3.

Notes on the study in general: The researchers took only blood, and tissue repertoires probably look different.

In the sorted-subset replicate PCRs, 200 ng DNA, some 30,000 T cell genomes, was used. Sequencing used immunoSEQ multiplex PCR; TCRdb keeps in-frame clones, though not all of them. The sample lists approximately 1,500,000 clones, 95% to 99% occurring once. Sequenced: naive CD4+ T cells sorted from blood. Subset reported: CD45RA+ positively selected. The chain couples TRBV28 to TRBJ2-7, with no clear D. The sequence was collected from a man aged 25-45 years in good health. The CDR3, as DNA: TGTGCCAGCAGCCTAAACTACGAGCAGTACTTC. Its protein is CASSLNYEQYF.